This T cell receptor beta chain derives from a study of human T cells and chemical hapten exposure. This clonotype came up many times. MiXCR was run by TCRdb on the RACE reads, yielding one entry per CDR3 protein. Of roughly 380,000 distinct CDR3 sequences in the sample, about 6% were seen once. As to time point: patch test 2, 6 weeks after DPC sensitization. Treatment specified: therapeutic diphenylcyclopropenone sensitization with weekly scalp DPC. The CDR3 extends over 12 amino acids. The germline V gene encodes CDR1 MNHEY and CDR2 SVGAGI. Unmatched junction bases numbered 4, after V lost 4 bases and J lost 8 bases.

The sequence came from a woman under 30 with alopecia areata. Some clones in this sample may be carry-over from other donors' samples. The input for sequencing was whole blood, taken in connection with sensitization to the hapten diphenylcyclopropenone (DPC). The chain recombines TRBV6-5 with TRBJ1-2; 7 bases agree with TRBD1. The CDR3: CASSSQGEGYTF. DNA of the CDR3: TGTGCCAGCAGTTCCCAGGGGGAAGGCTACACCTTC.